The 7 T cell receptor beta chains below come from one sample, sequenced in a study of cytomegalovirus exposure and HLA in healthy donors. Clones were sequenced by immunoSEQ multiplex PCR, and TCRdb holds only the in-frame ones, with some missing. Among 76,000 or so clones, around 94% were seen once, and the ten largest hold 2.5% to 3.5%. Specimen: PBMCs. Source of these receptors: a young woman in good health and CMV-seropositive.

This clone was observed many times. The V and J genes are TRBV27 and TRBJ1-5, with D perhaps matching TRBD1 (5 bases). Germline CDR1 MNHEY, CDR2 SMNVEV (reference sequence). V was clipped by 5 bases and J by 9 bases, with 17 bases between them. The CDR3 length is 14 residues. The CDR3 sequence is CASSLGADKRPQHF. The CDR3 DNA follows: TGTGCCAGCAGTCTTGGGGCAGATAAGAGGCCCCAGCATTTT.

This chain connects TRBV6-5 to TRBJ2-7; 8 bases match TRBD2. The V gene end was trimmed by 1 base and the J gene end by 0 bases; junction bases not matched to a gene: 2. Germline V gene data show CDR1 as MNHEY and CDR2 as SVGAGI. This CDR3 comprises 15 residues. CDR3 protein: CASSYWLAGSYEQYF. For the CDR3, the DNA is TGTGCCAGCAGTTACTGGCTAGCGGGCTCCTACGAGCAGTACTTC.

The chain joins TRBV7-2 to TRBJ2-7, with a tentative D call TRBD1 (5 bases). The CDR3 has 18 amino acids. Trimming took off 1 base at V and 3 bases at J, with 22 bases between the two ends. Germline-derived CDR1 and CDR2 are SGHTA and FQGNSA. CDR3 bases: TGTGCCAGCAGCTTAGAAACGGCAGGGTCCCCATCAAGCTACGAGCAGTACTTC. Translating it yields CASSLETAGSPSSYEQYF.

This chain links TRBV4-3 with TRBJ2-7; 7 bases agree with TRBD1. J lost 2 bases, V lost 1 base, and 5 bases had no gene match. The CDR3 extends over 15 amino acids. Per the germline V gene, CDR1 is LGHNA and CDR2 is YSLEER. The CDR3 loop is CASSQGGTDPYEQYF. The CDR3 nucleotides are TGCGCCAGCAGCCAAGGAGGGACAGACCCCTACGAGCAGTACTTC.

This rearrangement joins TRBV25-1 to TRBJ2-3; D may be TRBD2 (7 bases). Germline V gives CDR1 MGHDK, CDR2 SYGVNS. Trimming left V 6 bases short and J 3 bases short, with 22 bases between. The CDR3 spans 17 residues. The CDR3 protein is CASRGGSDRGQTDTQYF. The CDR3 DNA follows: TGTGCCAGCAGGGGAGGGTCGGACAGAGGACAGACAGATACGCAGTATTTT.

The genes are TRBV18 and TRBJ2-5; D remains ambiguous. Germline loops: CDR1 KGHSH, CDR2 LQKENI. This CDR3 comprises 13 residues. The ends were cut back, 3 bases at V and 0 bases at J, with 5 bases in the middle. The CDR3 bases are TGTGCCAGCTCACCCTTCTACCAAGAGACCCAGTACTTC. Protein: CASSPFYQETQYF. Combining the CDR3 with reference TRBV18 and TRBJ2-5 gives the whole variable domain NAGVMQNPRHLVRRRGQEARLRCSPMKGHSHVYWYRQLPEEGLKFMVYLQKENIIDESGMPKERFSAEFPKEGPSILRIQQVVRGDSAAYFCASSPFYQETQYFGPGTRLLVL.

Only one count was recorded for this clone. The V gene is TRBV4-3, the J gene TRBJ1-2; 7 positions agree with TRBD1. Germline values: CDR1 LGHNA, CDR2 YSLEER. CDR3 size: 15 residues. Trimming took 0 bases from V and 0 from J; bases not matched to a gene: 1. The CDR3 bases are TGCGCCAGCAGCCAAGACACAGGGGCTAACTATGGCTACACCTTC. Amino acids: CASSQDTGANYGYTF.